This T cell receptor beta chain stems from a study of cytomegalovirus exposure and HLA in healthy donors. This clone was detected only a few times. V lost 3 bases and J lost 6, with 12 bases in between. This CDR3 comprises 13 residues. Germline values: CDR1 GTSNPN, CDR2 SVGIG (reference sequence). Researchers ran the PCR with 60 Vbeta and 13 Jbeta primers. Method: immunoSEQ multiplex PCR; TCRdb's copy keeps in-frame clones and lacks some. The sample carries nearly 200,000 clones, 70% to 80% recorded once. The chain carries TRBV30 and TRBJ2-1, with a tentative D call TRBD1 (7 bases). The clonotype comes from a male donor in good health and CMV-seropositive. Sequencing used PBMCs. CDR3 DNA sequence: TGTGCCTGGAGGCAGGGGGGTCGCAATGAGCAGTTCTTC. It translates to CAWRQGGRNEQFF. Complete variable domain (other parts from reference TRBV30 and TRBJ2-1): SQTIHQWPATLVQPVGSPLSLECTVEGTSNPNLYWYRQAAGRGLQLLFYSVGIGQISSEVPQNLSASRPQDRQFILSSKKLLLSDSGFYLCAWRQGGRNEQFFGPGTRLTVL.